The rows below give T cell receptor beta chains drawn from one sample of a study of Graves' ophthalmopathy and Graves' hyperthyroidism. TCRdb reanalysed the multiplex PCR reads using MiXCR and keeps one entry per CDR3 protein. The table lists roughly 500,000 distinct CDR3 sequences, roughly 14% of them singletons. The sample comprised blood. The receptors stem from a woman in her 30s with Graves' ophthalmopathy. CDR3s include the opening cysteine and the closing phenylalanine or tryptophan. D genes are given only for firm matches. Only some rows state a clone size, as once, few, many or a class for expanded clones.

D: TRBD1
size: many
V: TRBV28
J: TRBJ2-7
CDR3: CASMDRAYEQYF
DNA: TGTGCCAGCATGGACAGGGCCTACGAGCAGTACTTC

D: TRBD2
size: many
V: TRBV7-2
J: TRBJ2-5
CDR3: CASSISGGKYF
DNA: TGTGCCAGCAGCATTAGCGGGGGGAAGTACTTC

D: -
size: -
V: TRBV12-3/TRBV12-4
J: TRBJ2-2
CDR3: CASRSKGLSSGELFF
DNA: TGTGCCAGCAGGTCTAAGGGACTGTCTAGCGGGGAGCTGTTTTTT

D: TRBD2
size: few
V: TRBV7-8
J: TRBJ2-5
CDR3: CASVTSGGIQETQYF
DNA: TGTGCCAGCGTCACTAGCGGGGGGATACAAGAGACCCAGTACTTC

D: -
size: many
V: TRBV6-5
J: TRBJ2-7
CDR3: CASSYSNRAYEQYF
DNA: TGTGCCAGCAGTTACTCGAACAGGGCCTACGAGCAGTACTTC

D: TRBD1
size: -
V: TRBV5-1
J: TRBJ1-6
CDR3: CASSGWTGANNSPLHF
DNA: TGCGCCAGCAGCGGCTGGACAGGGGCTAATAATTCACCCCTCCACTTT

D: -
size: many
V: TRBV30
J: TRBJ2-4
CDR3: CAWSLNQVFKNIQYF
DNA: TGTGCCTGGAGCCTAAACCAGGTTTTCAAAAACATTCAGTACTTC

D: TRBD1
size: many
V: TRBV7-3
J: TRBJ1-5
CDR3: CAKNRGHWQPQHF
DNA: TGTGCCAAGAACAGGGGGCATTGGCAGCCCCAGCATTTT

D: TRBD1
size: many
V: TRBV29-1
J: TRBJ1-2
CDR3: CSVTDRVRANYGYTF
DNA: TGCAGCGTTACGGACAGGGTTAGAGCTAACTATGGCTACACCTTC

D: -
size: many
V: TRBV28
J: TRBJ1-1
CDR3: CASREGGEAFF
DNA: TGTGCCAGCAGGGAGGGCGGTGAAGCTTTCTTT

D: -
size: -
V: TRBV6-5
J: TRBJ1-2
CDR3: CASSYLGVGGYTF
DNA: TGTGCCAGCAGTTACTTGGGGGTCGGCGGCTACACCTTC

D: -
size: -
V: TRBV20-1
J: TRBJ1-6
CDR3: CSATGAATSSPLHF
DNA: TGCAGTGCTACGGGGGCCGCCACGAGTTCACCCCTCCACTTT

D: TRBD1
size: many
V: TRBV11-2
J: TRBJ2-4
CDR3: CASSFPGGNIQYF
DNA: TGTGCCAGCAGCTTCCCAGGGGGAAACATTCAGTACTTC

D: -
size: many
V: TRBV5-6
J: TRBJ1-2
CDR3: CASSLEGGGDGYTF
DNA: TGTGCCAGCAGCTTGGAAGGCGGGGGCGATGGCTACACCTTC

D: -
size: many
V: TRBV7-8
J: TRBJ1-5
CDR3: CASSPSVGGNQPQHF
DNA: TGTGCCAGCAGCCCGAGTGTCGGGGGCAATCAGCCCCAGCATTTT

D: TRBD1
size: many
V: TRBV20-1
J: TRBJ1-1
CDR3: CSAPRDSTKAFF
DNA: TGCAGTGCACCCCGGGACAGCACCAAAGCTTTCTTT